Presented here are 30 T cell receptor beta chains from one specimen sequenced in a study of blood T cell repertoires in COVID-19. Measured with immunoSEQ multiplex PCR; TCRdb has only the in-frame clones, and not every one. The sample lists roughly 21,000 clones; approximately 90% were seen once. Sequences were obtained from peripheral blood. Every receptor here comes from a man between 65 and 80 years old with active COVID-19.

The rearrangement uses TRBV29-1 and TRBJ2-1, with TRBD1 matching over 11 bases. The CDR3 spans 13 residues. The V gene end was trimmed by 6 bases and the J gene end by 5 bases; junction bases not matched to a gene: 3. Germline CDR1 and CDR2: SQVTM and ANQGSEA. CDR3 nucleotide sequence: TGCAGCGTCGAGGGACAGGGGGACAATGAGCAGTTCTTC. Protein product: CSVEGQGDNEQFF.

A few counts support this clone. V is TRBV5-4 and J is TRBJ1-2; weak D call: TRBD1 (5 bases). Trimming pared 5 bases from V and 7 bases from J, leaving 18 bases between. Germline assignment: CDR1 SGHNT and CDR2 YYREEE (reference sequence). CDR3 length equals 14 residues. The CDR3 region has the DNA TGTGCCAGCAGGGGGGGAGGACCTTTTCCTGGCTACACCTTC. Residues: CASRGGGPFPGYTF.

The CDR3 is CASSPSDSGQGEAFF. Written as DNA, the CDR3 is TGTGCCAGCTCACCATCTGATTCTGGGCAGGGTGAAGCTTTCTTT. The chain has TRBV18 and TRBJ1-1; D might be TRBD1 (5 bases). Germline CDR1 KGHSH, CDR2 LQKENI. This CDR3 region has 15 residues. Trimming pared 2 bases from V and 7 bases from J, leaving 17 bases between.

V and J are TRBV5-4 and TRBJ2-7; perhaps TRBD2 as D (7 bases). The CDR3 totals 18 residues. V was pared by 1 base and J by 4 bases, with 24 bases between. Germline loops: CDR1 SGHNT, CDR2 YYREEE (reference sequence). The CDR3 sequence is CASSLSVGGGSLPYEQYF. The CDR3 DNA sequence: TGTGCCAGCAGCTTGAGCGTGGGGGGCGGGAGTCTCCCTTACGAGCAGTACTTC.

CDR3 nucleotide sequence: TGTGCCAGCTGCTTAGGCGGGGAGACCCAGTACTTC. It encodes CASCLGGETQYF. This chain uses TRBV6-5 with TRBJ2-5; a weak D match, TRBD2 (5 bases). The V end lost 8 bases, the J end lost 5 bases, and 12 bases lay between the germline ends. This CDR3 is built from 12 residues. The germline V gene encodes CDR1 MNHEY and CDR2 SVGAGI.

CDR3 residues: CASSGTGARDTQYF. For the CDR3, the DNA is TGTGCCAGCAGCGGGACAGGGGCTAGAGATACGCAGTATTTT. The genes are TRBV6-5 and TRBJ2-3, with TRBD1 identical over 10 bases. There are 14 residues in the CDR3. J lost 5 bases, V lost 6 bases, and 5 bases had no gene match. Germline values: CDR1 MNHEY, CDR2 SVGAGI.

The chain is built from TRBV18 and TRBJ2-3, with TRBD2 matching over 14 bases. The CDR3 contains 17 residues. V lost 1 base to trimming and J lost 0 bases; unmatched junction nucleotides: 0. The V gene's germline CDR1 is KGHSH and CDR2 LQKENI. Here the CDR3 DNA reads TGTGCCAGCTCACCACGACTAGCGGGAGGGAGCACAGATACGCAGTATTTT. Translating it yields CASSPRLAGGSTDTQYF.

This chain links TRBV5-1 with TRBJ1-1; D is unclear. V lost 0 bases and J 5 bases, leaving 5 bases between the germline ends. CDR3 length equals 12 residues. Germline V gene lookup returns CDR1 SGHRS and CDR2 YFSETQ. CDR3 nucleotides: TGCGCCAGCAGCTTGGATACTACTGAAGCTTTCTTT. Its translation: CASSLDTTEAFF.

This clone was seen only a few times. This chain uses TRBV10-3 with TRBJ1-1, with D perhaps TRBD1 (5 bases). Trimming stripped 5 bases from V and 1 base from J, with 8 bases between. The CDR3 totals 13 residues. CDR1 is ENHRY, CDR2 SYGVKD, per germline. The CDR3 sequence is CAISSTGNTEAFF. The CDR3 DNA is TGTGCCATCAGTTCTACAGGGAACACTGAAGCTTTCTTT.

The rearrangement joins TRBV10-1 to TRBJ2-5; 13 bases line up with TRBD2. The germline V gene has CDR1 WNHNN and CDR2 SYGVQD (reference sequence). The CDR3 contains 18 residues. The trim removed 6 bases at V and 5 bases at J, leaving 15 bases unmatched. This CDR3 is CASRTSGRAAGAPETQYF. The DNA for the CDR3 is TGCGCCAGCAGAACTAGCGGGAGGGCCGCGGGTGCCCCGGAGACCCAGTACTTC.

Only one count was recorded for this clone. The rearrangement joins TRBV7-2 to TRBJ2-1; 9 bases are a match to TRBD2. V was clipped by 1 base and J by 6 bases; unmatched bases: 4. Germline CDR1 reads SGHTA; CDR2 reads FQGNSA. CDR3 length equals 15 residues. The CDR3: CASSLGAGGGNEQFF. CDR3 nucleotide sequence: TGTGCCAGCAGCTTAGGAGCGGGAGGAGGCAATGAGCAGTTCTTC.

Here the CDR3 reads CASSGVRTSGGRTGELFF. The CDR3 nucleotides read TGTGCCAGTAGTGGGGTCCGGACTAGCGGGGGGCGTACCGGGGAGCTGTTTTTT. The V gene is TRBV19, the J gene TRBJ2-2; 14 positions match TRBD2. CDR1 is LNHDA, CDR2 SQIVND, per germline (reference sequence). V trimming: 5 bases; J trimming: 5 bases; junction bases outside the gene matches: 10. CDR3 size: 18 residues.

This rearrangement joins TRBV25-1 to TRBJ1-2; TRBD1 matches 9 bases. The CDR3 runs 15 residues. Germline lookup yields CDR1 MGHDK and CDR2 SYGVNS. V was clipped by 2 bases and J by 1 base; unmatched bases: 2. The CDR3 region is CASSEPDRGNYGYTF. The CDR3 DNA sequence: TGTGCCAGCAGTGAACCGGACAGGGGTAACTATGGCTACACCTTC.

V usage is TRBV7-2 and J usage is TRBJ2-2, with D possibly matching TRBD2 (6 bases). This CDR3 region has 16 residues. Germline loops: CDR1 SGHTA, CDR2 FQGNSA. The V gene lost 4 bases and the J gene lost 4 bases, with 16 bases spanning the gap. The CDR3 spells CASSSASGLVTGELFF. DNA of the CDR3: TGTGCCAGCAGCTCCGCCTCGGGACTGGTCACCGGGGAGCTGTTTTTT.

V gene TRBV9 combines with J gene TRBJ2-3; D is unclear. The CDR3 totals 15 residues. CDR1 SGDLS and CDR2 YYNGEE come from the germline V gene. Between the trimmed V and J ends, which lost 0 bases and 2 bases, there was a span of 10 bases. The CDR3 reads CASSVGVGFTDTQYF. In nucleotides, the CDR3 is TGTGCCAGCAGCGTAGGGGTGGGCTTCACAGATACGCAGTATTTT.

V gene TRBV7-9 combines with J gene TRBJ2-2; 10 nucleotides match TRBD2. Germline CDR1 is SEHNR and CDR2 is FQNEAQ (reference sequence). The J segment lost 1 base and the V segment lost 6 bases, leaving 2 bases of the junction unmatched. The CDR3 is 15 residues long. CDR3: CASSRLAGNTGELFF. CDR3 in DNA: TGTGCCAGCAGTAGACTAGCGGGGAACACCGGGGAGCTGTTTTTT.

The chain links TRBV5-1 to TRBJ2-1, with 12 bases fitting TRBD2. The ends lost 4 bases at V and 4 bases at J; junction bases unmatched: 18. Germline V lookup: CDR1 SGHRS, CDR2 YFSETQ. There are 20 residues in the CDR3. DNA for the CDR3: TGCGCCAGCAGCCAAATCCGGGACAGGGCTAGCGGGAGGGCATACAATGAGCAGTTCTTC. Translating gives CASSQIRDRASGRAYNEQFF.

This chain links TRBV9 with TRBJ2-7, with 8 bases aligning to TRBD2. The J segment lost 0 bases and the V segment lost 0 bases, leaving 2 bases of the junction unmatched. CDR1 is SGDLS and CDR2 is YYNGEE in the germline V gene. There are 15 residues in the CDR3. DNA of the CDR3: TGTGCCAGCAGCGTAGGACTAGCGTCCTCCTACGAGCAGTACTTC. Its protein is CASSVGLASSYEQYF.

V usage is TRBV11-2 and J usage is TRBJ2-1; possible D gene TRBD1, 6 bases. Trimming left V 2 bases short and J 6 bases short, with 20 bases between. CDR1 is SGHAT, CDR2 FQNNGV, per germline. CDR3 length: 17 residues. The CDR3 nucleotides read TGTGCCAGCAGCTTACATCCTCCTACGACAGGTACCAATGAGCAGTTCTTC. It translates to CASSLHPPTTGTNEQFF. The full variable domain, with the rest looked up from reference TRBV11-2 and TRBJ2-1, is EAGVAQSPRYKIIEKRQSVAFWCNPISGHATLYWYQQILGQGPKLLIQFQNNGVVDDSQLPKDRFSAERLKGVDSTLKIQPAKLEDSAVYLCASSLHPPTTGTNEQFFGPGTRLTVL.

The V and J genes are TRBV5-1 and TRBJ1-4, with a weak D call TRBD1 (5 bases). CDR1 is SGHRS and CDR2 is YFSETQ in the germline V gene. The CDR3 covers 15 residues. V was cut by 4 bases and J by 4 bases, with 14 bases left in between. The CDR3 DNA is TGCGCCAGCAGCGGCGGGACGGAGCTTAATGAAAAACTGTTTTTT. It is translated as CASSGGTELNEKLFF.

This clone was recorded a few times. The chain combines TRBV7-2 with TRBJ1-2; TRBD1 matches at 7 bases. V lost 7 bases to trimming and J lost 4 bases; unmatched junction nucleotides: 9. CDR3 length: 14 residues. Looked up from germline, CDR1 is SGHTA and CDR2 is FQGNSA. CDR3 region: CASTPGGTAYGYTF. CDR3 in DNA: TGTGCCAGCACCCCGGGGGGGACAGCCTATGGCTACACCTTC.

The rearrangement joins TRBV11-3 to TRBJ2-2; 7 nucleotides line up with TRBD1. This CDR3 is built from 14 residues. The germline V gene has CDR1 SGHNT and CDR2 YENEEA. Germline trimming cut 5 bases from V and 5 bases from J; bases unmatched to any gene: 5. The CDR3 reads CASSRNRGTGELFF. The DNA for the CDR3 is TGTGCCAGCAGCAGAAACAGGGGAACCGGGGAGCTGTTTTTT.

This rearrangement joins TRBV10-2 to TRBJ2-3; possible D gene TRBD1, 5 bases. The V gene's germline CDR1 is WSHSY and CDR2 SAAADI. Trimming took 10 bases from V and 0 from J, leaving 11 bases between them. The CDR3 covers 13 residues. CDR3 sequence (DNA): TGCGCCACCATGGGGCCTAGCACAGATACGCAGTATTTT. It yields the protein CATMGPSTDTQYF.

This clone was detected only once. The chain couples TRBV2 to TRBJ2-2, with 11 bases fitting TRBD1. Germline V gives CDR1 SNHLY, CDR2 FYNNEI. This CDR3 is built from 15 residues. The V and J ends lost 6 bases and 7 bases, in that order; junction bases with no gene match: 7. The CDR3, as DNA: TGTGCCAGCAGCCCCGGGACAGGGGGTGTCGGGGAGCTGTTTTTT. As protein: CASSPGTGGVGELFF. The variable domain in full, completed from reference TRBV2 and TRBJ2-2, reads EPEVTQTPSHQVTQMGQEVILRCVPISNHLYFYWYRQILGQKVEFLVSFYNNEISEKSEIFDDQFSVERPDGSNFTLKIRSTKLEDSAMYFCASSPGTGGVGELFFGEGSRLTVL.

The chain joins TRBV5-1 to TRBJ1-3, with 10 bases that match TRBD1. The CDR3 length is 17 residues. V lost 5 bases and J lost 1; bases outside the gene matches: 9. Germline-derived CDR1 and CDR2 are SGHRS and YFSETQ. CDR3 sequence: CASSLLGQGTSGNTIYF. In DNA, the CDR3 is TGCGCCAGCAGTCTATTGGGACAGGGGACGTCTGGAAACACCATATATTTT.

The V gene is TRBV5-1, the J gene TRBJ1-2; 8 bases agree with TRBD1. There are 14 residues in the CDR3. V shed 0 bases, J shed 5 bases, and the junction held 3 bases outside the gene matches. In germline, CDR1 is SGHRS, CDR2 YFSETQ. In DNA, the CDR3 is TGCGCCAGCAGCTTGGCGGGACAGGAGTATGGCTACACCTTC. Translating gives CASSLAGQEYGYTF.

This sequence joins TRBV7-9 and TRBJ1-4, with a tentative D call TRBD1 (6 bases). Trimming removed 5 bases at V and 8 bases at J, with 15 bases between. CDR1 is SEHNR, CDR2 FQNEAQ, per germline (reference sequence). The CDR3 is made up of 14 amino acids. This CDR3 reads CASSKTAGEEKLFF. The CDR3 DNA sequence: TGTGCCAGCAGCAAAACGGCAGGGGAGGAAAAACTGTTTTTT.

The chain is built from TRBV27 and TRBJ1-5; maybe TRBD1 (5 bases). Trimming cost V 5 bases and J 6 bases, with 11 bases left between them. Per the germline V gene, CDR1 is MNHEY and CDR2 is SMNVEV (reference sequence). CDR3 size: 13 residues. CDR3 sequence (DNA): TGTGCCAGCAGTCCAACTCAGGGTCAGCCCCAGCATTTT. Its protein is CASSPTQGQPQHF.

The gene calls are TRBV10-2 and TRBJ2-1; D is possibly TRBD2 (5 bases). This CDR3 has 13 residues. Deletions cut 3 bases from V and 2 bases from J, with 5 bases between. CDR1 is WSHSY, CDR2 SAAADI, per germline. The CDR3 DNA reads TGCGCCAGCAGTGACGGGGCCTACAATGAGCAGTTCTTC. This sequence encodes CASSDGAYNEQFF.

The chain employs TRBV5-6 and TRBJ2-5; possible D gene TRBD1, 5 bases. The CDR3 length is 16 residues. Looked up from germline, CDR1 is SGHDT and CDR2 is YYEEEE. Trimming removed 0 bases at V and 1 base at J, with 13 bases between. The CDR3 loop is CASSLVGQGVQETQYF. CDR3 in DNA: TGTGCCAGCAGCTTGGTGGGCCAGGGCGTCCAAGAGACCCAGTACTTC.